The T cell receptor (beta chain) under discussion was sequenced for a study of T cell responses to AZD1222 COVID-19 vaccine. V was cut by 8 bases and J by 3 bases, with 6 bases left in between. The length of the CDR3 is 11 residues. From germline, CDR1 is SGHTA and CDR2 FQGTGA. In the case of this clone: The target antigen is unknown.

Study observations and caveats: Regions left unmutated in variants are reportedly the target of nearly half of spike-specific TCRs. The donor cohort was predominantly white British with a female majority, and clonal diversity may have been underestimated. No repertoire was sampled before or during the peak T cell response, only after it.

This table comes from immunoSEQ multiplex PCR, and its TCRdb copy is limited to in-frame clones, with some not included. The data contain around 150,000 clones, approximately 90% of them singletons. The chain is built from TRBV7-3 and TRBJ2-3; D uncertain. This specimen was peripheral blood, taken 28 days after the second AZD1222 dose. This TCR was recovered from an adult who received the AZD1222 COVID-19 vaccine. CDR3 amino acids: CASGLTDTQYF. CDR3 nucleotide sequence: TGTGCCAGCGGGCTTACAGATACGCAGTATTTT.